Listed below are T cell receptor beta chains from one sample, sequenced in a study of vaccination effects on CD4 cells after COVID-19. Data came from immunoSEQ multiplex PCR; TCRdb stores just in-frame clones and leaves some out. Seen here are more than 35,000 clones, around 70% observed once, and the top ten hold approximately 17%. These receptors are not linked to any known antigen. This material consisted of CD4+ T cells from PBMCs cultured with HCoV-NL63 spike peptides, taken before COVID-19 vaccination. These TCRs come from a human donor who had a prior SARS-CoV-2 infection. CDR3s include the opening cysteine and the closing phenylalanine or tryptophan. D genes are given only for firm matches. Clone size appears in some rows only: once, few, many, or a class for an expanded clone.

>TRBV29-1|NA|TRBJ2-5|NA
TGCAGCGTTGAGTTACGAACCCAAGAGACCCAGTACTTC
CSVELRTQETQYF
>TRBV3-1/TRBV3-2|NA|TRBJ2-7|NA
TGTGCCAGCAGCCAAGCCTACGAGCAGTACTTC
CASSQAYEQYF
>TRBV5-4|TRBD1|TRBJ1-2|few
TGTGCCAGCACGACAGGGAATCTTGGCTACACCTTC
CASTTGNLGYTF
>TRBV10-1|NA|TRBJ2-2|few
TGCGCCAGCAGTGAGTCTGGGACACCGAACACCGGGGAGCTGTTTTTT
CASSESGTPNTGELFF
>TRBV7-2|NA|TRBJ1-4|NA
TGTGCCAGCAGCTTAGGGTCCAGGCGGGGGAGGACTAATGAAAAACTGTTTTTT
CASSLGSRRGRTNEKLFF
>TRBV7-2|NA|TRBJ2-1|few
TGTGCCAGCACGCGGATCTCCCACAATGAGCAGTTCTTC
CASTRISHNEQFF
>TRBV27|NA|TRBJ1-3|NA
TGTGCCAGCCGAGGAAGAATGGGTTCGGGGGGAAGCACCATATATTTT
CASRGRMGSGGSTIYF
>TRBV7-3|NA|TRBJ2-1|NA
TGTGCCAGCAGCTCCCGTCGGGATAGCTCCTACAATGAGCAGTTCTTC
CASSSRRDSSYNEQFF
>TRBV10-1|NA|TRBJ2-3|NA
TGCGCCAGCAGCCGACTAGTTCCGGATACGCAGTATTTT
CASSRLVPDTQYF
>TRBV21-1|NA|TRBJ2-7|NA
TGTGCCAGCAGCACTTATACCGGGACAGGGGTTATTATCTACGAGCAGTACTTC
CASSTYTGTGVIIYEQYF
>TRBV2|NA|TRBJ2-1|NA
TGTGCCAGCACCCCCCAGGGTGCCTACAATGAGCAGTTCTTC
CASTPQGAYNEQFF
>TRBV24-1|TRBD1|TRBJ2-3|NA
TGTGCCACCAAAAGAGTTCCCGACAGGGCCAATACGCAGTATTTT
CATKRVPDRANTQYF
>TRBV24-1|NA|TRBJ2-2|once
TGTGCCACCAGTACAGGGAGTACCGGGGAGCTGTTTTTT
CATSTGSTGELFF
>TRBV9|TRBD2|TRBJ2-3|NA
TGTGCCAGCAGCGTATCGGGACTAGCGGGGACCGCAGATACGCAGTATTTT
CASSVSGLAGTADTQYF
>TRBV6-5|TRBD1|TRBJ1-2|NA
TGTGCCAGCAGTTACGTCCAGGGGGCTTTCTGGGGCTACACCTTC
CASSYVQGAFWGYTF
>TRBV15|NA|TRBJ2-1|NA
TGTGCCACCAGCAGAGGGGTCCAGGGCGGTTCCTACAATGAGCAGTTCTTC
CATSRGVQGGSYNEQFF
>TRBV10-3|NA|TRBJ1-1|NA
TGTGCCATCAGTGAGTCGGGACAAATGAACACTGAAGCTTTCTTT
CAISESGQMNTEAFF
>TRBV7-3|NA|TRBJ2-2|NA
TGTGCCAGCAGCTTATATGCCAGAGCCACCGGGGAGCTGTTTTTT
CASSLYARATGELFF
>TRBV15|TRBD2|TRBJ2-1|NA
TGTGCCACCAGCAGGGGGCGTAGCGGGGGGGCAGGTGAGCAGTTCTTC
CATSRGRSGGAGEQFF
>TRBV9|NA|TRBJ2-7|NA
TGTGCCAGCAGCGTAGATCCCAGCTCCTACGAGCAGTACTTC
CASSVDPSSYEQYF
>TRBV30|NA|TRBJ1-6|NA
TGTGCCTGGAGTGTTTCTGGGGGAAATGCCTATAATTCACCCCTCCACTTT
CAWSVSGGNAYNSPLHF
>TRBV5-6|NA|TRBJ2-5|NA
TGTGCCAGCAGCTCTAACATGGGCCTTCGACCACGGCAAGAGACCCAGTACTTC
CASSSNMGLRPRQETQYF
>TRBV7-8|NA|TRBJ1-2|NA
TGTGCCAGCAGCTTAGCTTGGAGAAACTATGGCTACACCTTC
CASSLAWRNYGYTF
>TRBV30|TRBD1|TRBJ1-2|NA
TGTGCCTGGAATCCGGGACAGGGGCCCCATGGCTACACCTTC
CAWNPGQGPHGYTF
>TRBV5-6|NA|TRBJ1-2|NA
TGTGCCAGCAGCCTGGTCGCCTATGGCTACACCTTC
CASSLVAYGYTF
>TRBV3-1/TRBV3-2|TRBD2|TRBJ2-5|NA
TGTGCCAGCAGCCTTCTTAGCGGGGGGCCACAAGAGACCCAGTACTTC
CASSLLSGGPQETQYF
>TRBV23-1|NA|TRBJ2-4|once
TGCGCCAGCAGTCAATCGGGGTGGTCTCTAGCCAAAAACATTCAGTACTTC
CASSQSGWSLAKNIQYF
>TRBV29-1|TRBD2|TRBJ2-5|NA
TGCAGCGTTGGCCTAGCGGGAGGGCCGGGAGAGACCCAGTACTTC
CSVGLAGGPGETQYF
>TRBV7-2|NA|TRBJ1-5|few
TGTGCCAGCAGCTTAGGTTCAGATCAGCCCCAGCATTTT
CASSLGSDQPQHF
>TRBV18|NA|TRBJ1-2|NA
TGTGCCAGCTCAGATGACAGTAACTATGGCTACACCTTC
CASSDDSNYGYTF
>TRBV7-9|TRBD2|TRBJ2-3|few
TGTGCCAGCAGCTTTAGCGGGAGTGGGGATACGCAGTATTTT
CASSFSGSGDTQYF
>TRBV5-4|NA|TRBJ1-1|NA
TGTGCCAGCAGCTTGGAGAGGAACACTGAAGCTTTCTTT
CASSLERNTEAFF
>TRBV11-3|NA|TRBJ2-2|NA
TGTGCCAGCAGCTGGACAGGCGGGGTTTATGCCGGGGAGCTGTTTTTT
CASSWTGGVYAGELFF
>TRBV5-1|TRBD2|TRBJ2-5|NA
TGCGCCAGCAGCTTATTGGGACTAGCCCCAACGAGAGAGACCCAGTACTTC
CASSLLGLAPTRETQYF
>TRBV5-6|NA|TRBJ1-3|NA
TGTGCCAGCAGCTTGGTTTCAGGGTCTGGAAACACCATATATTTT
CASSLVSGSGNTIYF
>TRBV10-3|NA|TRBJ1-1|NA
TGTGCCATCAGTTTAGGCGGAGGAGTGAACACTGAAGCTTTCTTT
CAISLGGGVNTEAFF
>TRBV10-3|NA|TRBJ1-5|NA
TGTGCCATCAGTGGGGACTTTAGCAATCAGCCCCAGCATTTT
CAISGDFSNQPQHF
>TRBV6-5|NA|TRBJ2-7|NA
TGTGCCAGTTGGCCAACCTTGGCTCGGGAGCAGTACTTC
CASWPTLAREQYF
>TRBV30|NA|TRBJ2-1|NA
TGTGCCTGGAGTAACACGGGAGCAACTGGTGAGCAGTTCTTC
CAWSNTGATGEQFF
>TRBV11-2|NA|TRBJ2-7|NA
TGTGCCAGCAGCTTAGGGGGGGCGGGGATAAGGCAGTACTTC
CASSLGGAGIRQYF
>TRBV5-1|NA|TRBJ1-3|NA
TGCGCCAGCAGCCGGTTACCGGGAGCTGGAAACACCATATATTTT
CASSRLPGAGNTIYF
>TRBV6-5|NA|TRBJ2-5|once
TGTGCCAGCAGCGGGGGGCTGGAGACCCAGTACTTC
CASSGGLETQYF
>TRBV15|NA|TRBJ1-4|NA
TGTGCCACCAGCAGTGCGCGGCGGGTGGATGAAAAACTGTTTTTT
CATSSARRVDEKLFF
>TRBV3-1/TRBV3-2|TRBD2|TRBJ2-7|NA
TGTGCCAGCAGCCAAGAACCGGGACTAGCGGGAGGGCCATTCTCCGAGCAGTACTTC
CASSQEPGLAGGPFSEQYF
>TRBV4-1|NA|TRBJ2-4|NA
TGCGCCAGCAGCCAAGATCGGGGCGGGACCTGGACTCTAGCCAAAAACATTCAGTACTTC
CASSQDRGGTWTLAKNIQYF
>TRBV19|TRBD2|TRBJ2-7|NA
TGTGCCAGTAGCCCTAGCGGCTCCTACGAGCAGTACTTC
CASSPSGSYEQYF
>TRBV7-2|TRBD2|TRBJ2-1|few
TGTGCCAGCAGCTTAATGGGACTAGGGTACAATGAGCAGTTCTTC
CASSLMGLGYNEQFF
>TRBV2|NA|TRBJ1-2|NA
TGTGCCAGCTTGTTTTACCTAGGCTACACCTTC
CASLFYLGYTF
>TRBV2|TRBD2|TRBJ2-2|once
TGTGCCACTACACCTCGGCTAGCGGGGATTTACACCGGGGAGCTGTTTTTT
CATTPRLAGIYTGELFF
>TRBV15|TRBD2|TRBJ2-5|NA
TGTGCCACCAGCAGAAAGGGTTGGGGACTAGACTCCCGGGAGACCCAGTACTTC
CATSRKGWGLDSRETQYF
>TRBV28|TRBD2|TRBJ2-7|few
TGTGCCAGCAGCCCGGGGGGGGTCATGGGCGAGCAGTACTTC
CASSPGGVMGEQYF
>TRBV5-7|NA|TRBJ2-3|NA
TGTGCCAGCAGCCCGGAGGGGAGCACAGATACGCAGTATTTT
CASSPEGSTDTQYF